This T cell receptor (beta chain) was observed in a study of radiation and T cells in renal cell carcinoma. The CDR3 sequence is 14 residues long. Germline V gives CDR1 WNHNN, CDR2 SYGVQD (reference sequence). V trimming: 7 bases; J trimming: 2 bases; junction bases outside the gene matches: 5. This table comes from immunoSEQ multiplex PCR, and its TCRdb copy is limited to in-frame clones, with some not included. This table holds around 99,000 clones, around 84% found once. Time point given: blood 4 weeks post-SBRT, at nephrectomy. Treatment meaning: 15 Gy SBRT to primary tumor, nephrectomy 4 weeks later. Nephrectomy followed 15 Gy stereotactic body radiation by 4 weeks. A note on this clone: Its antigen remains unknown.

Study-wide findings and caveats: No pretreatment tumor biopsies were available for baseline clonotypes. In blood, top tumor clones expanded by 2 weeks, shrinking by 4.

This sample comprised blood, obtained from a patient whose treatment included radiotherapy and nephrectomy. The chain links TRBV10-1 to TRBJ2-3, with 8 positions matching TRBD2. This receptor was obtained from a man between 60 and 70 years old with renal cell carcinoma. The CDR3, as DNA: TGCGCCAGCACCCCGGGACTAGACACAGATACGCAGTATTTT. Translating it yields CASTPGLDTDTQYF.